This is a list of T cell receptor beta chains from one sample in a study of regulatory T cells in long-lasting Graves disease. TCRdb fed the multiplex PCR reads into MiXCR, producing one record per CDR3 protein. The table lists about 460,000 distinct CDR3 sequences, roughly 23% of them singletons. The sequences come from peripheral blood mononuclear cells (PBMCs), collected when the disease was refractory, from a patient treated with antithyroid drugs. These receptors were obtained from a female donor with Graves disease. Both conserved end residues are part of each CDR3. D genes are given only for firm matches. Expanded clones get a size class; other rows say once, few or many, or leave the size out.

abundance,d_gene,j_gene,v_gene,CDR3aa,CDR3nt
.,.,TRBJ1-1,TRBV7-2,CASRASRDMNTEAFF,TGTGCCAGCAGAGCCTCGAGAGACATGAACACTGAAGCTTTCTTT
many,.,TRBJ1-2,TRBV28,CASSFRQGFGYTF,TGTGCCAGCAGTTTTCGTCAGGGGTTTGGCTACACCTTC
many,TRBD2,TRBJ2-7,TRBV28,CASSGGDPYEQYF,TGTGCCAGCTCCGGGGGGGACCCCTACGAGCAGTACTTC
many,TRBD1,TRBJ1-1,TRBV28,CASNRDRGTEAFF,TGTGCCAGCAACCGAGACAGGGGCACTGAAGCTTTCTTT
few,TRBD1,TRBJ2-7,TRBV20-1,CSVGQEYEQYF,TGCAGTGTTGGACAGGAGTACGAGCAGTACTTC
few,TRBD1,TRBJ1-6,TRBV7-2,CASSLQGQGYSPLHF,TGTGCCAGCAGCCTGCAGGGACAGGGGTATTCACCCCTCCACTTT
many,.,TRBJ1-5,TRBV6-1,CASSNDSPYQPQHF,TGTGCCAGCAGCAACGACAGTCCGTATCAGCCCCAGCATTTT
many,.,TRBJ2-5,TRBV7-2,CASSLGPGGGQETQYF,TGTGCCAGCAGCTTAGGGCCCGGGGGAGGACAAGAGACCCAGTACTTC
few,TRBD1,TRBJ1-1,TRBV5-4,CASSIGQVTEAFF,TGTGCCAGCAGCATTGGACAGGTCACTGAAGCTTTCTTT
few,TRBD1,TRBJ2-5,TRBV19,CASSTETGVKTQYF,TGTGCCAGTAGTACAGAGACAGGGGTGAAGACCCAGTACTTC
many,TRBD2,TRBJ2-7,TRBV15,CATSLPLAGGSYEQYF,TGTGCCACCAGCCTACCACTAGCGGGAGGTTCCTACGAGCAGTACTTC
.,TRBD1,TRBJ1-2,TRBV28,CASSDRGNGYGYTF,TGTGCCAGCAGCGACAGGGGGAACGGCTATGGCTACACCTTC
many,.,TRBJ2-7,TRBV28,CASSHRGNYEQYF,TGTGCCAGCAGTCACCGGGGTAACTACGAGCAGTACTTC
few,.,TRBJ1-4,TRBV30,CAWSVRSGAGGEKLFF,TGTGCCTGGAGTGTACGGTCGGGGGCCGGTGGTGAAAAACTGTTTTTT
.,TRBD2,TRBJ2-5,TRBV14,CASRTSAEGETQYF,TGTGCCAGCAGGACTAGCGCCGAGGGAGAGACCCAGTACTTC
few,TRBD1,TRBJ2-5,TRBV7-2,CASRTDRVFQETQYF,TGTGCCAGCAGGACCGACAGGGTATTTCAAGAGACCCAGTACTTC
few,.,TRBJ1-1,TRBV5-1,CASSFTDLGLNTEAFF,TGCGCCAGCAGCTTCACAGACCTCGGGTTGAACACTGAAGCTTTCTTT
.,.,TRBJ2-7,TRBV30,CAWRAITGSYEQYF,TGTGCCTGGAGGGCTATAACCGGCTCCTACGAGCAGTACTTC
.,TRBD1,TRBJ2-7,TRBV7-8,CANSLRRTGVPAEQYF,TGTGCCAACAGCTTACGGAGGACAGGGGTCCCTGCCGAGCAGTACTTC
many,TRBD2,TRBJ2-1,TRBV28,CASSLFSGSIIEQFF,TGTGCCAGCAGTTTATTCAGCGGGAGTATTATTGAGCAGTTCTTC
.,TRBD2,TRBJ2-1,TRBV12-3/TRBV12-4,CASSFGTSGGAYNEQFF,TGTGCCAGCAGTTTTGGGACTAGCGGGGGGGCCTACAATGAGCAGTTCTTC
few,.,TRBJ2-1,TRBV19,CASSRQRRDEQFF,TGTGCCAGTAGTCGCCAGAGGCGGGATGAGCAGTTCTTC
.,.,TRBJ1-1,TRBV6-2/TRBV6-3,CASRTPSSEAFF,TGTGCCAGCAGGACTCCAAGCTCTGAAGCTTTCTTT
.,.,TRBJ1-3,TRBV27,CASSPGSHSGNTIYF,TGTGCCAGCAGTCCAGGGTCGCACTCTGGAAACACCATATATTTT
few,.,TRBJ1-3,TRBV12-3/TRBV12-4,CASSLARDPRNTIYF,TGTGCCAGCAGTTTGGCCAGGGATCCACGAAACACCATATATTTT
.,TRBD1,TRBJ1-1,TRBV20-1,CSARVTGRRINTEAFF,TGCAGTGCTAGAGTGACAGGGCGGAGGATTAACACTGAAGCTTTCTTT
many,.,TRBJ2-5,TRBV20-1,CSARTDGSGFVTQYF,TGCAGTGCTAGAACAGACGGGAGCGGGTTCGTGACCCAGTACTTC